This T cell receptor (beta chain) was sequenced for a study of blood T cell repertoires in COVID-19. Study overall: Samples representing acute and convalescent COVID-19 were sourced from the United States, Italy and Spain. T cells, B-cell-depleted T cells, or PBMCs supplied cDNA or gDNA.

Method: immunoSEQ multiplex PCR; TCRdb's copy keeps in-frame clones and lacks some. The repertoire holds a few hundred thousand clones, with around nine tenths as singletons. This clonotype was obtained from a woman between 40 and 50 years old who had recovered from COVID-19. The sample comprised PBMCs or T cells enriched from blood (not recorded which).

The chain's CDR3 is CASSQVKGALYGYTF. The CDR3 DNA reads TGCGCCAGCAGCCAAGTGAAGGGGGCGTTGTACGGCTACACCTTC. The V call is TRBV4-3, the J call TRBJ1-2; 7 nucleotides agree with TRBD1. Trimming at V came to 1 base and at J to 8 bases, leaving 10 bases not matched to a gene. Per germline, CDR1 LGHNA and CDR2 YSLEER. The CDR3 contains 15 residues.